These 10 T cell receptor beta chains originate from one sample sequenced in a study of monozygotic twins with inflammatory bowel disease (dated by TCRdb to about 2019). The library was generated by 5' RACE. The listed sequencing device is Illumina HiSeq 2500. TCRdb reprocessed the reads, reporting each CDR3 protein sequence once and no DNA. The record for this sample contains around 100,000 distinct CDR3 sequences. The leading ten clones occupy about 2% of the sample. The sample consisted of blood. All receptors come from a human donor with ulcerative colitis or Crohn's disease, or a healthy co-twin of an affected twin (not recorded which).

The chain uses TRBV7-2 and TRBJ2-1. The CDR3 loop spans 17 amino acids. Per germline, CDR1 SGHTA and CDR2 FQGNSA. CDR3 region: CASSRGGGRGSYNEQFF.

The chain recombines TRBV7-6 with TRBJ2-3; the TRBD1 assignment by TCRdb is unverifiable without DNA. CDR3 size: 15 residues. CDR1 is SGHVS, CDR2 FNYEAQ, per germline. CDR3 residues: CASSFADSYTDTQYF.

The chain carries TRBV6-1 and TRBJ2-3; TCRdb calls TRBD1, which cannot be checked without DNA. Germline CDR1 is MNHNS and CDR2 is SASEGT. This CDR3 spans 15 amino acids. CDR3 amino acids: CANKARHTSTDTQYF.

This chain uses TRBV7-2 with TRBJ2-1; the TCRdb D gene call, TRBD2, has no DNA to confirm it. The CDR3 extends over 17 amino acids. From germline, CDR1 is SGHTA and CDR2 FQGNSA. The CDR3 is CASTLRPVTSGRAEQFF.

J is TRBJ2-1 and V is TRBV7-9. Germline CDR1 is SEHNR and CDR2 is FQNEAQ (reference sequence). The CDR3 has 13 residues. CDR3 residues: CASSLVAYNEQFF.

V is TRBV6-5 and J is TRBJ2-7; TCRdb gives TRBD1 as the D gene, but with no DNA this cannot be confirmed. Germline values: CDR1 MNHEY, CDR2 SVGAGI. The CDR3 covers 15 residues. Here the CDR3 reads CASSYGPGRTYEQYF.

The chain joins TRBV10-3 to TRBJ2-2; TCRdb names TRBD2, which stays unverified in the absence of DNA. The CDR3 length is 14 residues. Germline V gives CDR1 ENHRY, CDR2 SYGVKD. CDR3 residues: CAINPTTSPGELFF.

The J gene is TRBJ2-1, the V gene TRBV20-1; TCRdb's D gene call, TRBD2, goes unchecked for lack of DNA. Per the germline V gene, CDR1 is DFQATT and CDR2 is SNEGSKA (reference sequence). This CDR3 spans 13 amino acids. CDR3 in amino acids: CSARASVAGEQFF.

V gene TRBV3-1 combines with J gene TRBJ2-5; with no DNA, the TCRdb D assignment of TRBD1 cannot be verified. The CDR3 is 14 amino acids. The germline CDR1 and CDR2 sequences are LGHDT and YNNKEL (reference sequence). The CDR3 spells CASSQGGTQETQYF.

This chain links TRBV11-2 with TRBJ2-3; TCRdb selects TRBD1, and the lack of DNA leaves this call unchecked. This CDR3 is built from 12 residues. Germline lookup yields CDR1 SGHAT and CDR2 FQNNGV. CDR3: CASSRLGGGQYF. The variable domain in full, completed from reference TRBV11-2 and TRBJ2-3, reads EAGVAQSPRYKIIEKRQSVAFWCNPISGHATLYWYQQILGQGPKLLIQFQNNGVVDDSQLPKDRFSAERLKGVDSTLKIQPAKLEDSAVYLCASSRLGGGQYFGPGTRLTVL.